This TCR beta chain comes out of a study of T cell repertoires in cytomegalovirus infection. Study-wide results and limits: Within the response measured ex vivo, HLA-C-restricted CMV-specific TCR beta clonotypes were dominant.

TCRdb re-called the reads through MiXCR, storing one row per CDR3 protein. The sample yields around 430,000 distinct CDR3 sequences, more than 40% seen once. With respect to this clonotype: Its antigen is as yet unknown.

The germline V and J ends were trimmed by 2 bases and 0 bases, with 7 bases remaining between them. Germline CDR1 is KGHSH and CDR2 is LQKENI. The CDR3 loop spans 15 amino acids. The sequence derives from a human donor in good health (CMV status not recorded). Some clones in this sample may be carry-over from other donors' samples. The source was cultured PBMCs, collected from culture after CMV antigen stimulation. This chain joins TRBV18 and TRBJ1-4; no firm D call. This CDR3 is CASSPFIATNEKLFF. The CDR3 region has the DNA TGTGCCAGCTCACCATTCATTGCAACTAATGAAAAACTGTTTTTT.